The next 29 T cell receptor beta chains were all read from a single sample in a study of control samples from healthy donors and cancer patients. The assay was immunoSEQ multiplex PCR, and TCRdb's table has in-frame clones only and misses some. This sample has roughly 400,000 clones, with over 75% found just once. The material sequenced was PBMCs. These receptors all stem from a middle-aged man with head and neck cancer.

The V gene is TRBV7-9, the J gene TRBJ1-4, with a tentative D call TRBD1 (5 bases). CDR3 length: 12 amino acids. Per the germline V gene, CDR1 is SEHNR and CDR2 is FQNEAQ (reference sequence). The V gene lost 5 bases and the J gene lost 14 bases, with 15 bases spanning the gap. CDR3 residues: CASSPQQDELFF. The CDR3 DNA follows: TGTGCCAGCAGCCCACAACAGGACGAGCTGTTTTTT.

The chain employs TRBV28 and TRBJ2-7, with 9 nucleotides matching TRBD1. The CDR3 is 15 residues long. The germline CDR1 and CDR2 sequences are MDHEN and SYDVKM. J was trimmed by 6 bases and V by 6 bases; bases with no gene match: 12. The CDR3 here is CASRDTGTGFLEQYF. CDR3 DNA sequence: TGTGCCAGCAGGGACACCGGGACAGGGTTTCTCGAGCAGTACTTC.

This sequence joins TRBV23-1 and TRBJ1-6; TRBD1 is a possible D gene (5 bases). TRBV23-1 belongs to the ORF category, with a function that is uncertain. Between the trimmed V and J ends, which lost 4 bases and 5 bases, there was a span of 12 bases. CDR3 length equals 15 residues. Written as DNA, the CDR3 is TGCGCCAGCAGTCGGGGTGACAGCAATAATTCACCCCTCCACTTT. It codes for CASSRGDSNNSPLHF.

This chain joins TRBV4-3 and TRBJ2-1; 10 nucleotides match TRBD1. The CDR3 has 17 residues. Germline assignment: CDR1 LGHNA and CDR2 YSLEER. V trimming: 4 bases; J trimming: 3 bases; junction bases outside the gene matches: 9. CDR3 bases: TGCGCCAGCAGCCTTGGGGTGGGGACAGGGGTCTACAATGAGCAGTTCTTC. Its protein is CASSLGVGTGVYNEQFF.

CDR3 bases: TGTGGGTCATGGGAGTACTACAATGAGCAGTTCTTC. Its protein is CGSWEYYNEQFF. The chain is built from TRBV7-2 and TRBJ2-1; tentatively, D is TRBD2 (5 bases). Germline CDR1 reads SGHTA; CDR2 reads FQGNSA. CDR3 length: 12 residues.

The chain employs TRBV9 and TRBJ1-2; D might be TRBD1 (6 bases). The CDR3 extends over 15 amino acids. Germline values: CDR1 SGDLS, CDR2 YYNGEE. Deletions cut 3 bases from V and 4 bases from J, with 16 bases between. The CDR3 loop reads CASSEQGSVTYGYTF. DNA for the CDR3: TGTGCCAGCAGCGAACAGGGCTCGGTGACCTATGGCTACACCTTC.

The chain joins TRBV3-1 (or the pseudogene TRBV3-2) to TRBJ1-2, with D perhaps TRBD1 (6 bases). The CDR3 contains 16 residues. Looked up from germline, CDR1 is LGHDT and CDR2 is YNNKEL (reference sequence). V lost 5 bases to trimming and J lost 3 bases, with 19 bases between them. The CDR3 DNA follows: TGTGCCAGCAGCGAAAGGGGGACCCCCCAGCACTATGGCTACACCTTC. Translating gives CASSERGTPQHYGYTF.

This clone turned up a few times. This chain uses TRBV4-1 with TRBJ1-5; D is ambiguous. V lost 4 bases and J lost 7, with 17 bases in between. Germline-derived CDR1 and CDR2 are MGHRA and YSYEKL. The CDR3 length is 15 residues. The CDR3, as DNA: TGCGCCAGCAGCCTGGAAGGGAGGGCAATCCAGCCCCAGCATTTT. This encodes CASSLEGRAIQPQHF.

The chain has TRBV29-1 and TRBJ1-4; maybe TRBD1 (6 bases). The CDR3 totals 14 residues. CDR1 is SQVTM and CDR2 is ANQGSEA in the germline V gene. The V end lost 4 bases, the J end lost 4 bases, and 13 bases lay between the germline ends. The CDR3 loop reads CSVGIGGYNEKLFF. In DNA form, the CDR3 reads TGCAGCGTTGGGATCGGGGGCTATAATGAAAAACTGTTTTTT.

The V call is TRBV7-9, the J call TRBJ1-6, with 10 nucleotides matching TRBD1. CDR1 and CDR2 (germline): SEHNR, FQNEAQ (reference sequence). V gave up 4 bases and J gave up 4 bases; unmatched junction bases: 4. This CDR3 contains 16 residues. CDR3 region: CASSSWTGGYNSPLHF. In DNA, the CDR3 is TGTGCCAGCAGCTCTTGGACAGGGGGATATAATTCACCCCTCCACTTT. Based on the CDR3 plus reference TRBV7-9 and TRBJ1-6, the full variable domain is DTGVSQNPRHKITKRGQNVTFRCDPISEHNRLYWYRQTLGQGPEFLTYFQNEAQLEKSRLLSDRFSAERPKGSFSTLEIQRTEQGDSAMYLCASSSWTGGYNSPLHFGNGTRLTVT.

The gene calls are TRBV4-1 and TRBJ2-6, with D uncertain. The CDR3 is made up of 15 amino acids. Germline V gives CDR1 MGHRA, CDR2 YSYEKL. With 2 bases removed from V and 0 bases from J, the gap between germline ends came to 5 bases. CDR3 sequence (DNA): TGCGCCAGCAGCCAACTAGGCTCTGGGGCCAACGTCCTGACTTTC. It codes for CASSQLGSGANVLTF.

This sequence joins TRBV5-1 and TRBJ1-1; weak D call: TRBD1 (5 bases). The CDR3 length is 17 residues. CDR1 and CDR2 from the germline V gene are SGHRS and YFSETQ. Trimming cost V 3 bases and J 4 bases, with 22 bases left between them. CDR3 protein: CASSSLSVIGGGTEAFF. The CDR3 DNA is TGCGCCAGCAGCTCTCTGAGCGTTATTGGTGGGGGCACTGAAGCTTTCTTT.

This sequence joins TRBV11-2 and TRBJ2-5, with a weak D call TRBD1 (5 bases). V lost 0 bases, J lost 5 bases, and 10 bases lay in between. The CDR3 length is 14 residues. Germline V lookup: CDR1 SGHAT, CDR2 FQNNGV. In DNA, the CDR3 is TGTGCCAGCAGCTTAGAAGGGGATTGGGAGACCCAGTACTTC. It codes for CASSLEGDWETQYF.

The V call is TRBV7-2, the J call TRBJ2-7; 10 nucleotides agree with TRBD1. The CDR3 has 14 residues. The germline CDR1 and CDR2 sequences are SGHTA and FQGNSA. Unmatched junction bases numbered 6, after V lost 5 bases and J lost 5 bases. This CDR3 is CASSKGQGRDEQYF. The CDR3 DNA is TGTGCCAGCAGCAAGGGACAGGGGAGAGACGAGCAGTACTTC.

The rearrangement joins TRBV19 to TRBJ2-1; possibly TRBD1 for D (6 bases). Trimming took 2 bases from V and 5 from J, leaving 10 bases between them. CDR1 is LNHDA, CDR2 SQIVND, per germline (reference sequence). The CDR3 loop spans 14 amino acids. The CDR3 nucleotides read TGTGCCAGTAGTATAAGACACAGGGACAATGAGCAGTTCTTC. Amino acids: CASSIRHRDNEQFF.

The gene calls are TRBV6-5 and TRBJ2-1; 9 bases align to TRBD2. Losses at the gene ends were 6 bases for V and 5 bases for J; bases not matched to a gene: 2. Germline CDR1 is MNHEY and CDR2 is SVGAGI. CDR3 length: 13 residues. The DNA for the CDR3 is TGTGCCAGCAGGACTAGCGGTAACAATGAGCAGTTCTTC. The encoded protein is CASRTSGNNEQFF.

This clone was detected only once. The gene calls are TRBV20-1 and TRBJ2-7; D not resolved. Germline V gene data show CDR1 as DFQATT and CDR2 as SNEGSKA (reference sequence). The ends were cut back, 6 bases at V and 0 bases at J, with 3 bases in the middle. CDR3 length: 10 amino acids. In nucleotides, the CDR3 is TGCAGTGCGGTCTCCTACGAGCAGTACTTC. This sequence encodes CSAVSYEQYF.

The V and J genes are TRBV29-1 and TRBJ2-2, with a weak D call TRBD2 (6 bases). Germline CDR1 and CDR2: SQVTM and ANQGSEA. Trimming shortened V by 6 bases and J by 5 bases, and 13 bases separated the two germline ends. This CDR3 has 13 amino acids. The CDR3 DNA is TGCAGCGTGAAGTTCGGGGGAACCGGGGAGCTGTTTTTT. This codes for CSVKFGGTGELFF.

The genes are TRBV3-1 (or the pseudogene TRBV3-2) and TRBJ1-3; D call uncertain. The germline V gene encodes CDR1 LGHDT and CDR2 YNNKEL (reference sequence). Trimming pared 2 bases from V and 0 bases from J, leaving 5 bases between. The CDR3 totals 14 residues. In DNA form, the CDR3 reads TGTGCCAGCAGCCAAATATCCTCTGGAAACACCATATATTTT. Residues: CASSQISSGNTIYF.

The rearrangement links TRBV4-1 to TRBJ1-4; 9 bases agree with TRBD1. From germline, CDR1 is MGHRA and CDR2 YSYEKL. The V segment lost 2 bases and the J segment 7 bases; nucleotides outside the gene matches: 5. CDR3 length: 15 amino acids. The CDR3 bases are TGCGCCAGCAGCCAATTTCCGGGACAGGGTGAAAAACTGTTTTTT. It is translated as CASSQFPGQGEKLFF.

V is TRBV30 and J is TRBJ1-2; no reliable D call. Germline values: CDR1 GTSNPN, CDR2 SVGIG (reference sequence). The ends were cut back, 0 bases at V and 2 bases at J, with 10 bases in the middle. This CDR3 is built from 14 residues. The CDR3, as DNA: TGTGCCTGGAGTGTACTGGTGGGCAACTATGGCTACACCTTC. The encoded protein is CAWSVLVGNYGYTF.

This rearrangement joins TRBV19 to TRBJ1-5; D might be TRBD1 (6 bases). Trimming pared 6 bases from V and 5 bases from J, leaving 20 bases between. CDR3 length equals 16 residues. Germline V gene data show CDR1 as LNHDA and CDR2 as SQIVND (reference sequence). CDR3 protein: CASRTERGGEDQPQHF. The CDR3, as DNA: TGTGCCAGTAGGACGGAGAGGGGGGGCGAAGATCAGCCCCAGCATTTT. Full variable domain (outside the CDR3, taken from reference TRBV19 and TRBJ1-5): DGGITQSPKYLFRKEGQNVTLSCEQNLNHDAMYWYRQDPGQGLRLIYYSQIVNDFQKGDIAEGYSVSREKKESFPLTVTSAQKNPTAFYLCASRTERGGEDQPQHFGDGTRLSIL.

The table lists this clone with a count of one. This chain joins TRBV27 and TRBJ2-1; maybe TRBD2 (6 bases). The CDR3 totals 15 residues. V was cut by 3 bases and J by 7 bases, with 16 bases left in between. The germline CDR1 and CDR2 sequences are MNHEY and SMNVEV (reference sequence). The CDR3 DNA reads as TGTGCCAGCAGTTTCCCGCCGGGACTCGGGAATGAGCAGTTCTTC. Its protein is CASSFPPGLGNEQFF.

The chain carries TRBV9 and TRBJ1-1; 8 bases agree with TRBD1. V shed 4 bases, J shed 1 base, and the junction held 6 bases outside the gene matches. There are 15 residues in the CDR3. From germline, CDR1 is SGDLS and CDR2 YYNGEE. The CDR3 DNA sequence: TGTGCCAGCAGCATACAAGGACAGGGGAACACTGAAGCTTTCTTT. It codes for CASSIQGQGNTEAFF.

This clone appeared once. This chain connects TRBV7-3 to TRBJ1-1, with 7 bases lining up with TRBD1. The junction had 3 bases not matched to a gene; V was cut back by 4 bases and J by 4 bases. The V gene's germline CDR1 is SGHTA and CDR2 FQGTGA. CDR3 length: 13 residues. CDR3 in amino acids: CASSSQGSTEAFF. CDR3 coding DNA: TGTGCCAGCAGCTCACAGGGGAGCACTGAAGCTTTCTTT.

The rearrangement joins TRBV10-3 to TRBJ2-7; the match to TRBD1 covers 8 bases. Germline lookup yields CDR1 ENHRY and CDR2 SYGVKD. The CDR3 has 14 amino acids. The V gene end was trimmed by 8 bases and the J gene end by 1 base; junction bases not matched to a gene: 7. The CDR3 DNA is TGTGCCATCTCCCAGGGACAGGTTTCCTACGAGCAGTACTTC. Its protein is CAISQGQVSYEQYF.

The genes are TRBV29-1 and TRBJ2-3; 13 bases match TRBD2. V lost 5 bases, J lost 8 bases, and 10 bases stayed unmatched. The CDR3 has 15 amino acids. CDR1 and CDR2 (germline): SQVTM, ANQGSEA. CDR3 in DNA: TGCAGCGTTACTCCGGGACTAGCGGGGTCGGGTACGCAGTATTTT. Residues: CSVTPGLAGSGTQYF.

The rearrangement uses TRBV27 and TRBJ1-5; possibly TRBD1 for D (6 bases). This CDR3 comprises 13 residues. The germline CDR1 and CDR2 sequences are MNHEY and SMNVEV (reference sequence). V was pared by 6 bases and J by 7 bases, with 13 bases between. In DNA form, the CDR3 reads TGTGCCAGCAGCCGAAGGGGGGGACAGCCCCAGCATTTT. Translated, it gives CASSRRGGQPQHF.

The chain employs TRBV4-1 and TRBJ1-1, with D tentatively TRBD1 (5 bases). Trimming took 1 base from V and 1 from J, leaving 10 bases between them. Looked up from germline, CDR1 is MGHRA and CDR2 is YSYEKL. The CDR3 runs to 15 residues. This CDR3 is CASSQGLRGNTEAFF. DNA for the CDR3: TGCGCCAGCAGCCAAGGATTGAGGGGGAACACTGAAGCTTTCTTT.